This is a list of T cell receptor beta chains from one sample in a study of CD8+CD57+ T cells in acquired aplastic anemia. One entry per CDR3 protein, called by TCRdb with MiXCR from the reads. The sample holds 200,000 to 250,000 distinct CDR3 sequences, around 49% seen once. Sequencing used sorted CD4+, CD8+, or CD8+CD57+ T cells (not recorded which) from PBMCs. The receptors here all came from a human donor with aplastic anemia. CDR3s include the opening cysteine and the closing phenylalanine or tryptophan. Clone sizes are given selectively: once, few, many, or a class where the clone is expanded.

J | V | size | length | CDR3
TRBJ2-7 | TRBV12-3/TRBV12-4 | - | 16 | CASSLLAGAGIREQYF
TRBJ1-6 | TRBV5-1 | many | 16 | CASSPGRGQRDSPLHF
TRBJ1-2 | TRBV25-1 | - | 15 | CASSRDTASNYGYTF
TRBJ1-6 | TRBV5-6 | many | 18 | CASSTELLTGDRNSPLHF
TRBJ1-3 | TRBV18 | - | 16 | CASSPNGVDSGNTIYF
TRBJ2-6 | TRBV15 | once | 18 | CATSRDRAGGGGANVLTF
TRBJ1-4 | TRBV15 | many | 15 | CATSRDRGENEKLFF
TRBJ2-7 | TRBV29-1 | few | 12 | CSVDRGFGEQYF
TRBJ1-2 | TRBV12-3/TRBV12-4 | - | 16 | CASSPLGGNRAVGNTF
TRBJ2-3 | TRBV9 | many | 13 | CASSSGPTDTQYF
TRBJ2-7 | TRBV19 | - | 16 | CASSMGSPPRSYEQYF
TRBJ2-5 | TRBV27 | - | 15 | CASSPLGTSRETQYF
TRBJ1-1 | TRBV7-7 | once | 15 | CASSPPGQGASEAFF
TRBJ1-1 | TRBV25-1 | - | 13 | CASTRGASGEAFF
TRBJ2-7 | TRBV29-1 | - | 13 | CSSRLGGEGEQYF
TRBJ1-2 | TRBV2 | - | 14 | CASSESRYGYGYTF
TRBJ2-7 | TRBV5-1 | - | 14 | CASSFEGGGEEQYF
TRBJ2-6 | TRBV20-1 | - | 14 | CSATGVSGANVLTF
TRBJ2-7 | TRBV2 | - | 13 | CASKEGGAGEQYF
TRBJ2-1 | TRBV10-2 | many | 14 | CASSEADLLAKQFF
TRBJ2-7 | TRBV7-9 | once | 15 | CASSLIAGETYEQYF
TRBJ2-7 | TRBV10-3 | - | 14 | CAISGTGGSGEQYF
TRBJ2-4 | TRBV20-1 | few | 14 | CSAPAGLAKNIQYF
TRBJ2-7 | TRBV30 | - | 13 | CAWSPQGNYEQYF
TRBJ1-4 | TRBV6-6 | - | 15 | CTSSSGTGSGEKLFF
TRBJ2-3 | TRBV15 | - | 16 | CATSEGLAGAVDTQYF
TRBJ1-2 | TRBV29-1 | - | 13 | CSVVGQGAKGYTF
TRBJ2-4 | TRBV29-1 | - | 11 | CSGLYGYIQYF
TRBJ2-7 | TRBV6-4 | - | 14 | CASITGQGGEEQYF
TRBJ2-5 | TRBV3-1 | - | 16 | CASSQRGRGPQETQYF
TRBJ2-2 | TRBV9 | - | 17 | CASSGVGTSGSGGELFF
TRBJ2-7 | TRBV29-1 | - | 14 | CSVELGTSGFEQYF
TRBJ2-7 | TRBV7-2 | few | 13 | CASSPDRNYEQYF